Each of the 19 T cell receptor beta chains below was sequenced from the same sample in a study of radiation and T cells in renal cell carcinoma (dated by TCRdb to the early 2020s). Read against the paper, the sample's time point label means: tumor resected at nephrectomy. The treatment or condition label on this specimen signifies: treatment-naive control, cytoreductive nephrectomy. The library was made by the immunoSEQ multiplex PCR assay. This immuneACCESS table, as held by TCRdb, lists in-frame sequences with V and J called but not all clones. Of the missing ones, under half trace to an unresolved V gene in checked studies; the others have no known cause. The sample contains about 12,000 clones, less than 70% of them found a single time. The top ten hold over 15% of the sample. Sequenced material: tumor tissue, taken from a patient whose treatment was nephrectomy without radiotherapy. These receptor sequences come from a woman over 75 with renal cell carcinoma.

This clone is medium-sized (0.01 to 0.1%). This rearrangement joins TRBV6-5 to TRBJ2-7; 9 bases fit TRBD2. The CDR3 runs 14 residues. V gave up 4 bases and J gave up 6 bases; unmatched junction bases: 7. CDR1 and CDR2 from the germline V gene are MNHEY and SVGAGI. DNA for the CDR3: TGTGCCAGCAGTTGGGGCGGGGGGGCAGCCGAGCAGTACTTC. It specifies CASSWGGGAAEQYF.

The J gene is TRBJ2-1, the V gene TRBV11-2, with 13 bases matching TRBD2. The CDR3 has 15 amino acids. The J segment lost 10 bases and the V segment lost 4 bases, leaving 7 bases of the junction unmatched. The germline gives CDR1 SGHAT, CDR2 FQNNGV. The CDR3 region has the DNA TGTGCCAGCAGCTCTGGACTAGCGGGGGCCTTGGAGCAGTTCTTC. It codes for CASSSGLAGALEQFF.

The chain uses TRBV5-1 and TRBJ2-1, with TRBD2 identical over 7 bases. The germline V gene encodes CDR1 SGHRS and CDR2 YFSETQ. The trim removed 4 bases at V and 10 bases at J, leaving 11 bases unmatched. This CDR3 spans 14 amino acids. CDR3 sequence: CASSPGTTRREQFF. The CDR3 DNA is TGCGCCAGCAGCCCCGGGACTACCCGTCGGGAGCAGTTCTTC.

The CDR3 spells CASNALQGVNGYTF. The CDR3 DNA reads as TGTGCCAGCAACGCCCTACAGGGAGTTAATGGCTACACCTTC. The chain has TRBV2 and TRBJ1-2; maybe TRBD1 (6 bases). Deletions cut 7 bases from V and 6 bases from J, with 18 bases between. The CDR3 contains 14 residues. Germline values: CDR1 SNHLY, CDR2 FYNNEI.

This chain links TRBV27 with TRBJ2-1; 8 positions agree with TRBD2. There are 16 residues in the CDR3. Germline lookup yields CDR1 MNHEY and CDR2 SMNVEV (reference sequence). Trimming at V came to 8 bases and at J to 4 bases, leaving 13 bases not matched to a gene. The CDR3 here is CASRLGLGGGYNEQFF. CDR3 DNA: TGTGCCAGCCGCTTGGGACTAGGCGGGGGTTACAATGAGCAGTTCTTC.

DNA of the CDR3: TGTGCCAGCAGAAAGGGATTCGGGAACACTGAAGCTTTCTTT. This codes for CASRKGFGNTEAFF. The gene calls are TRBV6-5 and TRBJ1-1, with D unclear. V was trimmed by 6 bases and J by 1 base, leaving 12 bases between them. Germline values: CDR1 MNHEY, CDR2 SVGAGI. The CDR3 covers 14 residues.

The CDR3 DNA is TGCGCCAGCAGCGCCGAGCCGGGGGTTTACACTGAAGCTTTCTTT. Translated: CASSAEPGVYTEAFF. The genes are TRBV5-1 and TRBJ1-1; TRBD1 is a possible D gene (5 bases). Per the germline V gene, CDR1 is SGHRS and CDR2 is YFSETQ. Trimming removed 4 bases at V and 3 bases at J, with 16 bases between. This CDR3 comprises 15 residues. Combining the CDR3 with reference TRBV5-1 and TRBJ1-1 gives the whole variable domain KAGVTQTPRYLIKTRGQQVTLSCSPISGHRSVSWYQQTPGQGLQFLFEYFSETQRNKGNFPGRFSGRQFSNSRSEMNVSTLELGDSALYLCASSAEPGVYTEAFFGQGTRLTVV.

The chain links TRBV10-3 to TRBJ2-2; 7 bases align to TRBD1. The germline CDR1 and CDR2 sequences are ENHRY and SYGVKD. This CDR3 is 15 amino acids long. With 5 bases clipped from V and 5 bases from J, the junction kept 8 bases outside the gene matches. The CDR3 region is CAISQGGQKTGELFF. As DNA, the CDR3 is TGTGCCATCAGTCAAGGGGGACAGAAGACCGGGGAGCTGTTTTTT.

The V gene is TRBV11-2, the J gene TRBJ2-5, with 8 bases identical to TRBD1. V shed 7 bases, J shed 5 bases, and the junction held 6 bases outside the gene matches. Germline-derived CDR1 and CDR2 are SGHAT and FQNNGV. CDR3 size: 13 residues. CDR3 protein: CASKGQAVETQYF. Here the CDR3 DNA reads TGTGCCAGCAAGGGACAGGCGGTGGAGACCCAGTACTTC.

V usage is TRBV11-3 and J usage is TRBJ2-1, with no clear D. This CDR3 is built from 14 residues. Trimming pared 5 bases from V and 7 bases from J, leaving 15 bases between. Germline V gene lookup returns CDR1 SGHNT and CDR2 YENEEA. CDR3 amino acids: CASSVTGSLNEQFF. CDR3 coding DNA: TGTGCCAGCAGCGTTACCGGGTCATTAAATGAGCAGTTCTTC.

The V gene is TRBV6-6, the J gene TRBJ1-1; tentatively, D is TRBD1 (5 bases). Trimming stripped 7 bases from V and 11 bases from J, with 20 bases between. The CDR3 totals 13 residues. The V gene's germline CDR1 is MNHNY and CDR2 SVGAGI (reference sequence). CDR3 protein: CASTLGGREVAFF. The DNA for the CDR3 is TGTGCCAGCACCCTGGGAGGCAGGGAAGTTGCTTTCTTT.

There are a few counts of this clone. V is TRBV5-1 and J is TRBJ1-1; no reliable D call. The V gene's germline CDR1 is SGHRS and CDR2 YFSETQ. Trimming stripped 0 bases from V and 8 bases from J, with 11 bases between. The CDR3 runs to 13 residues. CDR3 loop: CASSLEAPVEAFF. The CDR3 nucleotides read TGCGCCAGCAGCTTGGAAGCACCCGTAGAAGCTTTCTTT.

The V call is TRBV9, the J call TRBJ2-1; D is tentatively TRBD1 or TRBD2 (5 bases each). CDR3 size: 15 residues. The V gene lost 0 bases and the J gene lost 1 base, with 8 bases spanning the gap. The germline V gene encodes CDR1 SGDLS and CDR2 YYNGEE. This CDR3 reads CASSVGDGSYNEQFF. Written as DNA, the CDR3 is TGTGCCAGCAGCGTAGGGGACGGTTCCTACAATGAGCAGTTCTTC. The full variable domain, rest sourced from reference TRBV9 and TRBJ2-1, is DSGVTQTPKHLITATGQRVTLRCSPRSGDLSVYWYQQSLDQGLQFLIQYYNGEERAKGNILERFSAQQFPDLHSELNLSSLELGDSALYFCASSVGDGSYNEQFFGPGTRLTVL.

CDR3 protein: CASSWGRDYEQYF. CDR3 DNA: TGTGCCAGCAGCTGGGGTAGGGACTACGAGCAGTACTTC. This chain connects TRBV7-8 to TRBJ2-5; D is unresolved. The J call may not be correct, given that the DNA end is closer to TRBJ2-7. This CDR3 spans 13 amino acids. Per the germline V gene, CDR1 is SGHVS and CDR2 is FQNEAQ.

The chain recombines TRBV19 with TRBJ1-1, with D unclear. Germline assignment: CDR1 LNHDA and CDR2 SQIVND (reference sequence). CDR3 length equals 15 residues. Trimming cost V 6 bases and J 0 bases, with 14 bases left between them. CDR3: CASRPQAFMNTEAFF. For the CDR3, the DNA is TGTGCCAGTAGGCCTCAGGCGTTCATGAACACTGAAGCTTTCTTT.

This rearrangement joins TRBV10-3 to TRBJ1-1, with D unclear. V was clipped by 0 bases and J by 7 bases, with 15 bases between them. The CDR3 is 15 residues long. CDR1 is ENHRY, CDR2 SYGVKD, per germline. CDR3 amino acids: CAISESRAGWSEAFF. The CDR3 DNA is TGTGCCATCAGTGAGTCGAGGGCGGGTTGGAGTGAAGCTTTCTTT.

By sample fraction, this clone is medium-sized. The chain links TRBV2 to TRBJ1-2; 8 nucleotides align to TRBD1. CDR1 and CDR2 from the germline V gene are SNHLY and FYNNEI. With V trimmed by 8 bases and J by 2 bases, 4 bases remained unmatched. The CDR3 loop spans 13 amino acids. The chain's CDR3 is CASQTGDNYGYTF. The CDR3 nucleotides are TGTGCCAGCCAGACAGGGGACAACTATGGCTACACCTTC. The complete variable domain, with remaining parts taken from reference TRBV2 and TRBJ1-2, reads EPEVTQTPSHQVTQMGQEVILRCVPISNHLYFYWYRQILGQKVEFLVSFYNNEISEKSEIFDDQFSVERPDGSNFTLKIRSTKLEDSAMYFCASQTGDNYGYTFGSGTRLTVV.

This chain uses TRBV4-1 with TRBJ2-2; a possible D gene is TRBD1 (6 bases). The germline V and J ends were trimmed by 6 bases and 1 base, with 15 bases remaining between them. The CDR3 is made up of 16 amino acids. From germline, CDR1 is MGHRA and CDR2 YSYEKL. CDR3 DNA sequence: TGCGCCAGCAGTCTGACAGGCTCGGGGAACACCGGGGAGCTGTTTTTT. As protein: CASSLTGSGNTGELFF.

The chain links TRBV18 to TRBJ1-5, with a tentative D call TRBD1 (5 bases). The V and J ends lost 3 bases and 2 bases respectively, with 8 bases between them. The germline V gene encodes CDR1 KGHSH and CDR2 LQKENI. There are 14 residues in the CDR3. CDR3 DNA sequence: TGTGCCAGCTCACCCGGGGGAGGCAATCAGCCCCAGCATTTT. This codes for CASSPGGGNQPQHF.